This record looks at one T cell receptor (beta chain) sequence and its context. As yet, its antigen is unknown. Primers included in the PCR were 60 Vbeta and 13 Jbeta primers. The assay was immunoSEQ multiplex PCR, and TCRdb's table has in-frame clones only and misses some. The sample table includes some 72,000 clones. CDR1 is SGHDT, CDR2 YYEEEE, per germline. Trimming took off 4 bases at V and 5 bases at J, with 13 bases between the two ends. The CDR3 has 14 residues. The data belong to a study of cytomegalovirus exposure and HLA in healthy donors. Points from the study as a whole: As a later analysis showed, several of the most significant clusters appeared to be linked to common viral pathogens.

The chain has TRBV5-6 and TRBJ2-1; TRBD2 is a possible D gene (7 bases). Material for sequencing was PBMCs. This clonotype was sampled from a young man in good health and CMV-seronegative. As DNA, the CDR3 is TGTGCCAGCAGCGCGAGGGGGAGGGACAATGAGCAGTTCTTC. Amino acid sequence: CASSARGRDNEQFF.